This note documents a single T cell receptor beta chain sequence. The antigen is unknown. Only in-frame clones appear in the TCRdb table, and some are missing; sequencing was by immunoSEQ multiplex PCR. The data contain about 90,000 clones, 75% to 95% of them singletons. There are 14 residues in the CDR3. The germline gives CDR1 SGHRS, CDR2 YFSETQ. The V and J ends lost 4 bases and 2 bases, in that order; junction bases with no gene match: 6. The sample comes from a study of OX40 agonist ivuxolimab in advanced cancers. Study-wide context: Patients were treated with ivuxolimab, an agonistic anti-OX40 (CD134) antibody. Subjects had a mean age of about 57 years, with a range of about 23 to 90; almost 85% were male. Study observations and caveats: There were, on average, more expanded clones in CD8+ T cells than in CD4+. Doses of 0.1 to 3.0 mg/kg were accompanied by clonal expansion of CD4+ and CD8+ blood T cells by week 6.

This material consisted of CD4+ or CD8+ T cells sorted from blood, taken in a trial of the OX40 agonist ivuxolimab. This sequence joins TRBV5-1 and TRBJ2-7; 7 bases match TRBD1. This TCR derives from an adult with an advanced solid tumor such as melanoma, head and neck, liver or kidney cancer. CDR3 nucleotide sequence: TGCGCCAGCAGCCCCGGACAGGTTACCTACGAGCAGTACTTC. This encodes CASSPGQVTYEQYF.